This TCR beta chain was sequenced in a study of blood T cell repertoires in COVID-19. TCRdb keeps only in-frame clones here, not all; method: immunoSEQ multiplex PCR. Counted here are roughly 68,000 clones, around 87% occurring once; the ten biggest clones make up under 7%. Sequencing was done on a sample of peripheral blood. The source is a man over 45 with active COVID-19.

This chain's CDR3 is CASNLAGTGGHEQYF. DNA for the CDR3: TGTGCCAGCAACCTTGCCGGGACAGGGGGCCACGAGCAGTACTTC. The chain uses TRBV6-5 and TRBJ2-7; 12 bases are shared with TRBD1. Germline assignment: CDR1 MNHEY and CDR2 SVGAGI. Germline trimming cut 7 bases from V and 5 bases from J; bases unmatched to any gene: 9. The CDR3 length is 15 residues.